This T cell receptor beta chain was sequenced for a study of cytomegalovirus exposure and HLA in healthy donors. Study findings and constraints: Owing to their indistinguishability, certain V segments, notably TRBV6-2 and TRBV6-3, were excluded. In a later analysis, HLA-associated beta chains showed higher expansion and lower generation probabilities than comparable chains.

Comment on this clone: Antigen: not known. The germline gene is not matched at one end of the junction; a read error may be the cause.

CDR3 length: 12 residues. Germline-derived CDR1 and CDR2 are LNHDA and SQIVND (reference sequence). PCR used 60 Vbeta primers and 13 Jbeta primers. Profiling relied on immunoSEQ multiplex PCR, and the TCRdb table lists in-frame clones only, not all of them. The sample lists about 160,000 clones, 83% occurring once. The TCR was taken from a man between 50 and 59 years old in good health and CMV-seropositive. The sequenced material came from PBMCs. The chain is built from TRBV19 and TRBJ2-4, with TRBD2 identical over 7 bases. The CDR3 nucleotides are TGTGCCAGTAGTGGGGGGGGGATCGGGATCAACTTC. Translating gives CASSGGGIGINF.